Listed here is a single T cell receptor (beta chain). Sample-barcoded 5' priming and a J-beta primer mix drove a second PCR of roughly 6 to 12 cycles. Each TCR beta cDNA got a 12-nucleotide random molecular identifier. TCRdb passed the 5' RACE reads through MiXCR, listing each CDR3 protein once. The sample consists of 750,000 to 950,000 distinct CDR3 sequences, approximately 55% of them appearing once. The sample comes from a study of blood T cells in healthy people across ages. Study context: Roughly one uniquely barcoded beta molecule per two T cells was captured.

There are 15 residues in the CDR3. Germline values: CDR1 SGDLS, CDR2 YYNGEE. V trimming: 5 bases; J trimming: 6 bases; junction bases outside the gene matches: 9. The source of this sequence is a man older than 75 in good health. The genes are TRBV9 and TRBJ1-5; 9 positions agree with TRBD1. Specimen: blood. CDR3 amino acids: CASSKTGGWSQPQHF. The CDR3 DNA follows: TGTGCCAGCAGTAAAACAGGGGGCTGGAGTCAGCCCCAGCATTTT. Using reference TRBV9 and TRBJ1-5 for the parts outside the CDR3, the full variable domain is DSGVTQTPKHLITATGQRVTLRCSPRSGDLSVYWYQQSLDQGLQFLIQYYNGEERAKGNILERFSAQQFPDLHSELNLSSLELGDSALYFCASSKTGGWSQPQHFGDGTRLSIL.